This TCR beta chain was documented in a study of T-cell reconstitution after alpha-beta-depleted transplantation in children. Preparation of the TCRbeta library involved a method that used unique molecular identifiers. TCRdb itself ran the PCR reads through MiXCR, one entry per CDR3 protein. The repertoire consists of around 600,000 distinct CDR3 sequences, with approximately 10% occurring once and the leading ten covering less than 4.5%. V trimming: 3 bases; J trimming: 6 bases; junction bases outside the gene matches: 7. The CDR3 has 15 residues. This clonotype appeared many times. This rearrangement joins TRBV12-3 or TRBV12-4 to TRBJ2-1; the match to TRBD2 covers 8 bases. The TCR comes from a human donor who donated a stem cell graft to a child with acute myeloid leukemia. Sequenced here: PBMCs from the stem cell graft donor, sampled from the stem cell graft. CDR3 in DNA: TGTGCCAGCAGTTTCGGGAGGGCCTGGGTCAATGAGCAGTTCTTC. This gives the protein CASSFGRAWVNEQFF.